The 21 T cell receptor beta chains below all came from one sample that was sequenced in a study of Graves' ophthalmopathy and Graves' hyperthyroidism. RNA transcripts provided the template for amplifying TCR beta CDR3 regions. Second-round multiplex PCR came after first-round RT-PCR with HTBI primers. From the multiplex PCR reads, TCRdb called clonotypes with MiXCR, one entry per CDR3 protein. The table includes some 1.1 million distinct CDR3 sequences, 36% detected once. Sequenced material: peripheral blood or thyroid tissue (not recorded which). Every receptor here comes from an adult man with Graves' hyperthyroidism.

The chain carries TRBV6-6 and TRBJ1-6, with D possibly TRBD1 on 6 matching bases. V lost 5 bases and J 8 bases, leaving 19 bases between the germline ends. Looked up from germline, CDR1 is MNHNY and CDR2 is SVGAGI (reference sequence). CDR3 length: 16 amino acids. The CDR3 nucleotides read TGTGCCAGCAGTCCAAAACAACAGGGTTTCTATTCACCCCTCCACTTT. Residues: CASSPKQQGFYSPLHF.

The gene calls are TRBV5-1 and TRBJ2-7; D tentatively fits TRBD1 or TRBD2 (5 bases each). Trimming left V 0 bases short and J 6 bases short, with 13 bases between. The CDR3 spans 14 residues. Germline V CDR1 and CDR2: SGHRS, YFSETQ. The CDR3 reads CASSLEPWGSEQYF. The CDR3 DNA is TGCGCCAGCAGCTTGGAACCCTGGGGGTCCGAGCAGTACTTC.

The J gene is TRBJ1-1, the V gene TRBV5-4; tentatively, D is TRBD1 (5 bases). CDR1 is SGHNT and CDR2 is YYREEE in the germline V gene (reference sequence). Trimming took 0 bases from V and 0 from J, leaving 9 bases between them. This CDR3 comprises 15 residues. The CDR3 sequence: CASSLAPQVNTEAFF. CDR3 coding DNA: TGTGCCAGCAGCTTGGCCCCACAGGTGAACACTGAAGCTTTCTTT.

This clonotype was seen a few times. V and J are TRBV11-2 and TRBJ2-7, with no clear D. There are 15 residues in the CDR3. Trimming took 4 bases from V and 0 from J, leaving 13 bases between them. Germline assignment: CDR1 SGHAT and CDR2 FQNNGV. The CDR3 reads CASSSSMMGSYEQYF. CDR3 bases: TGTGCCAGCAGCTCCAGCATGATGGGCTCCTACGAGCAGTACTTC. The full variable domain, completed using reference TRBV11-2 and TRBJ2-7, is EAGVAQSPRYKIIEKRQSVAFWCNPISGHATLYWYQQILGQGPKLLIQFQNNGVVDDSQLPKDRFSAERLKGVDSTLKIQPAKLEDSAVYLCASSSSMMGSYEQYFGPGTRLTVT.

This clonotype was recorded at least ten times. V gene TRBV7-3 combines with J gene TRBJ2-7, with 13 bases identical to TRBD2. V dropped 5 bases and J dropped 5; count of bases not matched to a gene: 6. From germline, CDR1 is SGHTA and CDR2 FQGTGA. This CDR3 spans 15 amino acids. CDR3 residues: CASSPGLAGAHEQYF. The CDR3 coding sequence is TGTGCCAGCAGCCCCGGACTAGCGGGAGCCCACGAGCAGTACTTC. The variable domain in full, with the rest retrieved from reference TRBV7-3 and TRBJ2-7, is GAGVSQTPSNKVTEKGKYVELRCDPISGHTALYWYRQSLGQGPEFLIYFQGTGAADDSGLPNDRFFAVRPEGSVSTLKIQRTERGDSAVYLCASSPGLAGAHEQYFGPGTRLTVT.

This clonotype was observed at least ten times. This sequence joins TRBV19 and TRBJ1-5, with D maybe TRBD1 (5 bases). The CDR3 contains 14 residues. The germline gives CDR1 LNHDA, CDR2 SQIVND (reference sequence). V lost 3 bases to trimming and J lost 7 bases, with 13 bases between them. CDR3 nucleotide sequence: TGTGCCAGTAGTATTAGGGGCAGCCTACAGCCCCAGCATTTT. Translation: CASSIRGSLQPQHF.

Ten or more counts support this clonotype. V usage is TRBV29-1 and J usage is TRBJ2-5; D remains ambiguous. Germline lookup yields CDR1 SQVTM and CDR2 ANQGSEA. CDR3 length: 13 amino acids. Trimming removed 7 bases from V and 1 base from J, with 13 bases in between. CDR3 loop: CSAPSTGQETQYF. In DNA, the CDR3 is TGCAGCGCCCCCTCGACTGGCCAAGAGACCCAGTACTTC.

This clonotype occurred many times. The chain combines TRBV29-1 with TRBJ2-7; 12 bases match TRBD2. J was trimmed by 2 bases and V by 8 bases; bases with no gene match: 7. This CDR3 region has 14 residues. Germline-derived CDR1 and CDR2 are SQVTM and ANQGSEA. CDR3: CSLTWTSGAYEQYF. The CDR3 DNA is TGCAGCTTGACCTGGACTAGCGGGGCCTACGAGCAGTACTTC.

This clonotype was counted only a few times. The chain joins TRBV7-2 to TRBJ2-2, with D uncertain. Trimming pared 0 bases from V and 7 bases from J, leaving 6 bases between. The CDR3 totals 13 residues. Germline V CDR1 and CDR2: SGHTA, FQGNSA. CDR3 sequence reads: CASSLAVGGELFF. The CDR3 DNA follows: TGTGCCAGCAGCTTAGCCGTAGGCGGGGAGCTGTTTTTT.

This clonotype was seen at least ten times. The chain links TRBV2 to TRBJ1-1, with 7 bases that match TRBD1. This CDR3 comprises 15 residues. Germline V gene data show CDR1 as SNHLY and CDR2 as FYNNEI. Trimming removed 7 bases from V and 6 bases from J; junction bases left unmatched: 14. Written as DNA, the CDR3 is TGTGCCAGCAACCGAGAGGGGGCCGGGGTAGCTGAAGCTTTCTTT. Translated, it gives CASNREGAGVAEAFF.

This clonotype occurred once. The chain joins TRBV7-9 to TRBJ2-5, with D uncertain. The CDR3 length is 16 residues. V dropped 5 bases and J dropped 5 bases, with 21 bases sitting between them. The germline V gene has CDR1 SEHNR and CDR2 FQNEAQ (reference sequence). The CDR3 spells CASSRRRSSTQETQYF. Here the CDR3 DNA reads TGTGCCAGCAGCCGAAGACGCTCTTCCACCCAGGAGACCCAGTACTTC.

The rearrangement joins TRBV29-1 to TRBJ2-7; D not certain. The germline V gene has CDR1 SQVTM and CDR2 ANQGSEA. CDR3 length: 11 amino acids. Trimming cost V 8 bases and J 4 bases, with 12 bases left between them. The CDR3 protein is CSSPRTYEQYF. DNA of the CDR3: TGCAGCTCACCTAGGACGTACGAGCAGTACTTC.

The V call is TRBV15, the J call TRBJ2-6; perhaps TRBD1 as D (6 bases). Trimming removed 2 bases from V and 6 bases from J, with 17 bases in between. Germline-derived CDR1 and CDR2 are LNHNV and YYDKDF (reference sequence). This CDR3 region has 17 residues. The CDR3 sequence: CATSRRSTGFEANVLTF. In nucleotides, the CDR3 is TGTGCCACCAGCAGACGATCAACAGGGTTCGAGGCCAACGTCCTGACTTTC.

This clonotype was detected many times. The chain recombines TRBV5-5 with TRBJ2-7, with D possibly being TRBD1 (6 bases). The germline gives CDR1 SGHKS, CDR2 YYEKEE (reference sequence). V shed 0 bases and J shed 3 bases, with 13 bases lying between them. The CDR3 runs 15 residues. CDR3 protein: CASSLVQGRYYEQYF. Here the CDR3 DNA reads TGTGCCAGCAGCTTGGTACAGGGCCGCTACTACGAGCAGTACTTC.

This clonotype showed up many times. The chain has TRBV2 and TRBJ2-7; the D is unclear. The length of the CDR3 is 14 residues. Trimming took off 6 bases at V and 3 bases at J, with 15 bases between the two ends. CDR1 is SNHLY, CDR2 FYNNEI, per germline. The CDR3 loop reads CASSLNSRDYEQYF. DNA for the CDR3: TGTGCCAGCAGCCTGAACAGCAGAGACTACGAGCAGTACTTC.

V is TRBV2 and J is TRBJ1-6, with D possibly TRBD1 on 5 matching bases. V lost 7 bases and J lost 7, with 14 bases in between. The CDR3 sequence is 14 residues long. Per germline, CDR1 SNHLY and CDR2 FYNNEI. The CDR3 sequence is CASTGHATNSPLHF. As DNA, the CDR3 is TGTGCCAGCACAGGACATGCTACAAATTCACCCCTCCACTTT.

This chain joins TRBV5-1 and TRBJ2-7; TRBD2 is a possible D gene (6 bases). V was pared by 0 bases and J by 6 bases, with 16 bases between. The CDR3 contains 15 residues. CDR1 is SGHRS and CDR2 is YFSETQ in the germline V gene. This CDR3 reads CASSLVGLGRGEQYF. CDR3 bases: TGCGCCAGCAGCTTGGTGGGACTGGGAAGAGGCGAGCAGTACTTC.

This clonotype was seen more than once but under ten times. Given a much more abundant clone one base away, this may be a read error. The DNA for the CDR3 is TGTGCCATCAGTGGGACAAAGAGCTCCTACGAGCAGTACTTC. Translated: CAISGTKSSYEQYF. The chain recombines TRBV10-3 with TRBJ2-7; perhaps TRBD1 as D (5 bases). The CDR3 totals 14 residues. V gave up 4 bases and J gave up 0 bases, with 10 bases separating them. Germline loops: CDR1 ENHRY, CDR2 SYGVKD.

As regards this clonotype: A much larger clonotype is one base distant, so this may be a read error. This rearrangement joins TRBV5-1 to TRBJ2-7, with D unclear. Per the germline V gene, CDR1 is SGHRS and CDR2 is YFSETQ. Between the trimmed V and J ends, which lost 4 bases and 9 bases, there was a span of 17 bases. The CDR3 is 13 residues long. The CDR3 here is CASSPDATGAQYF. The CDR3, as DNA: TGCGCCAGCAGCCCGGACGCGACGGGTGCGCAGTACTTC.

This clonotype was detected many times. A read error may account for a junction end that differs from germline. V gene TRBV5-1 combines with J gene TRBJ1-2; no reliable D call. Germline V lookup: CDR1 SGHRS, CDR2 YFSETQ. The CDR3 length is 13 residues. The CDR3 loop reads CASSPDDYYGYTF. The DNA for the CDR3 is TGTGCCAGCAGCCCGGACGACTACTATGGCTACACCTTC.

V is TRBV2 and J is TRBJ1-4; D might be TRBD1 (5 bases). Germline CDR1 reads SNHLY; CDR2 reads FYNNEI. The CDR3 has 14 amino acids. Trimming removed 8 bases at V and 0 bases at J, with 10 bases between. The CDR3 DNA is TGTGCCAGCGCCCCGACAGCAACTAATGAAAAACTGTTTTTT. Its protein product is CASAPTATNEKLFF.